Below, 20 T cell receptor beta chains from the same sample are listed, as sequenced in a study of T cells expressing NK-cell markers. TCRdb reprocessed the 5' RACE reads, keeping one entry per CDR3 protein, no DNA. This table lists a few hundred thousand distinct CDR3 sequences. Sequencing was carried out using blood T cells: a sorted CD56 or NKG2C T cell subset, CD4+ or CD8+ T cells, or bulk PBMC T cells (not recorded which). The receptors were sampled from a man between 18 and 69 years old in good health.

The chain links TRBV10-3 to TRBJ1-1. CDR1 is ENHRY and CDR2 is SYGVKD in the germline V gene. This CDR3 contains 16 residues. The CDR3 spells CAISEVAGRQGTEAFF.

The V gene is TRBV5-1, the J gene TRBJ1-1; TCRdb names TRBD1, which stays unverified in the absence of DNA. The CDR3 sequence is 12 residues long. The germline V gene encodes CDR1 SGHRS and CDR2 YFSETQ. CDR3 sequence reads: CASSLARGRTFF.

The rearrangement joins TRBV24-1 to TRBJ2-1; TCRdb reports TRBD2, a call that lacks DNA to check it against. This CDR3 spans 17 amino acids. Germline CDR1 is KGHDR and CDR2 is SFDVKD. This CDR3 reads CATSDSKRGGLFNEQFF.

This chain uses TRBV5-1 with TRBJ2-3. The CDR3 spans 15 residues. Germline assignment: CDR1 SGHRS and CDR2 YFSETQ. CDR3 amino acids: CASSVNSRSLDTQYF.

The rearrangement joins TRBV4-2 to TRBJ2-2. The CDR3 extends over 17 amino acids. CDR1 is LGHNA, CDR2 YNFKEQ, per germline. This chain's CDR3 is CASSQVPSSLNTGELFF.

The chain is built from TRBV7-8 and TRBJ2-3; TCRdb picks TRBD1, but there is no DNA to check that call. Germline lookup yields CDR1 SGHVS and CDR2 FQNEAQ. The CDR3 is made up of 15 amino acids. CDR3: CASRSPDRGVDTQYF. The full variable domain, its missing parts supplied by reference TRBV7-8 and TRBJ2-3, is GAGVSQSPRYKVAKRGQDVALRCDPISGHVSLFWYQQALGQGPEFLTYFQNEAQLDKSGLPSDRFFAERPEGSVSTLKIQRTQQEDSAVYLCASRSPDRGVDTQYFGPGTRLTVL.

This chain links TRBV20-1 with TRBJ1-2; the D gene TCRdb calls, TRBD1, cannot be checked with no DNA. This CDR3 has 13 amino acids. Looked up from germline, CDR1 is DFQATT and CDR2 is SNEGSKA (reference sequence). The CDR3 spells CSAPKQGARGYTF.

The chain couples TRBV11-2 to TRBJ1-3; TCRdb outputs TRBD1, but without DNA this stays unchecked. The CDR3 extends over 16 amino acids. The germline CDR1 and CDR2 sequences are SGHAT and FQNNGV. The CDR3 spells CASSLVRGRTGNTIYF.

The chain links TRBV19 to TRBJ2-6; TCRdb outputs TRBD1, but without DNA this stays unchecked. CDR3 length: 18 residues. CDR1 LNHDA and CDR2 SQIVND come from the germline V gene (reference sequence). CDR3 protein: CASSASGTGGSGANVLTF.

The chain employs TRBV29-1 and TRBJ2-7; TCRdb gives TRBD2 as the D gene, but with no DNA this cannot be confirmed. CDR1 is SQVTM, CDR2 ANQGSEA, per germline. The length of the CDR3 is 12 residues. CDR3 residues: CSVEYGSNEQYF.

This sequence joins TRBV7-2 and TRBJ1-1; the TCRdb call, TRBD1, lacks DNA for checking. CDR1 is SGHTA and CDR2 is FQGNSA in the germline V gene. This CDR3 contains 15 residues. This CDR3 reads CASSTDRNQNTEAFF.

The chain joins TRBV6-2 or TRBV6-3 to TRBJ2-5; the D call of TRBD2 rests on TCRdb alone, since no DNA is present to check it. The CDR3 loop spans 13 amino acids. CDR1 and CDR2 (germline): MNHEY, SVGEGT. CDR3 protein: CASSYLGGETQYF.

The chain joins TRBV30 to TRBJ2-7; the D gene TCRdb calls, TRBD1, cannot be checked with no DNA. Germline loops: CDR1 GTSNPN, CDR2 SVGIG (reference sequence). The CDR3 is 14 amino acids. CDR3 region: CAWSVRQGAREQYF.

V is TRBV18 and J is TRBJ1-6. Per the germline V gene, CDR1 is KGHSH and CDR2 is LQKENI. This CDR3 is 15 amino acids long. This CDR3 reads CASSPLDSYNSPLHF. The whole variable domain, remainder taken from reference TRBV18 and TRBJ1-6, is NAGVMQNPRHLVRRRGQEARLRCSPMKGHSHVYWYRQLPEEGLKFMVYLQKENIIDESGMPKERFSAEFPKEGPSILRIQQVVRGDSAAYFCASSPLDSYNSPLHFGNGTRLTVT.

The rearrangement links TRBV11-2 to TRBJ1-5; absent DNA, TCRdb's TRBD1 call cannot be checked. This CDR3 spans 14 amino acids. In germline, CDR1 is SGHAT, CDR2 FQNNGV. CDR3 loop: CASSLGRWNQPQHF.

The chain couples TRBV5-1 to TRBJ2-5; TCRdb's D call, TRBD1, is unchecked because there is no DNA. CDR1 and CDR2 from the germline V gene are SGHRS and YFSETQ. The CDR3 runs to 16 residues. CDR3 in amino acids: CASSYPTGERQETQYF. Full variable domain (missing parts from reference TRBV5-1 and TRBJ2-5): KAGVTQTPRYLIKTRGQQVTLSCSPISGHRSVSWYQQTPGQGLQFLFEYFSETQRNKGNFPGRFSGRQFSNSRSEMNVSTLELGDSALYLCASSYPTGERQETQYFGPGTRLLVL.

This chain uses TRBV12-3 or TRBV12-4 with TRBJ2-3; TCRdb indicates TRBD2, and absent DNA this call remains unverified. This CDR3 is built from 16 residues. The CDR3 sequence: CASSEGTSGGAYTQYF.

The chain has TRBV27 and TRBJ2-7. This CDR3 region has 13 residues. CDR1 is MNHEY, CDR2 SMNVEV, per germline (reference sequence). CDR3 residues: CASSPYPYYEQYF.

This chain joins TRBV12-3 or TRBV12-4 and TRBJ2-7; lacking DNA, the TRBD2 call made by TCRdb goes unchecked. The CDR3 runs 14 residues. CDR3 sequence: CASSPGLAYYEQYF.

The rearrangement joins TRBV25-1 to TRBJ1-3; TCRdb lists TRBD1, though no DNA is available to test this call. Germline-derived CDR1 and CDR2 are MGHDK and SYGVNS. This CDR3 comprises 15 residues. CDR3 residues: CASSEKGDSGNTIYF.